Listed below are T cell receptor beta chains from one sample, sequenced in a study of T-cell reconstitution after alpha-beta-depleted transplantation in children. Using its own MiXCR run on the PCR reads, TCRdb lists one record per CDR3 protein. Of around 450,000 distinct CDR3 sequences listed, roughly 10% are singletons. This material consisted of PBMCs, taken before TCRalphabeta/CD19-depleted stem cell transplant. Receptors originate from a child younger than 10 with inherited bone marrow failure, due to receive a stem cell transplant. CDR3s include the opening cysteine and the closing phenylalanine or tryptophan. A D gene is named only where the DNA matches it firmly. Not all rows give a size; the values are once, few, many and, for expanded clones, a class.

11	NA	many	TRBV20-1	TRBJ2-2	CSAVSGGELFF	TGCAGTGCTGTCTCGGGCGGGGAGCTGTTTTTT
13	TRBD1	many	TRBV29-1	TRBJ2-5	CSVRTGRWETQYF	TGCAGCGTCCGGACAGGGAGGTGGGAGACCCAGTACTTC
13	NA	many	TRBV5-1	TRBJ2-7	CASSSQGTYEQYF	TGCGCCAGCAGCTCGCAGGGGACCTACGAGCAGTACTTC
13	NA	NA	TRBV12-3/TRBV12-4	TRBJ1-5	CASRHSLNQPQHF	TGTGCCAGCAGGCACAGCCTAAATCAGCCCCAGCATTTT
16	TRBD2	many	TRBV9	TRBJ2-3	CASSGRLADHTDTQYF	TGTGCCAGCAGCGGCAGACTAGCGGACCACACAGATACGCAGTATTTT
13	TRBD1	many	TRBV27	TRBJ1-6	CASGTANNSPLHF	TGTGCCAGTGGGACAGCTAATAATTCACCCCTCCACTTT
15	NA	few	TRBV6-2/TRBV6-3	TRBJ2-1	CASISEVLINNEQFF	TGTGCCAGCATCAGTGAGGTGCTGATTAACAATGAGCAGTTCTTC
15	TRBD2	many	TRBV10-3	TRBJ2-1	CAISPGTNSYNEQFF	TGTGCCATCAGTCCCGGGACTAACTCCTACAATGAGCAGTTCTTC
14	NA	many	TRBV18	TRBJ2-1	CASSPPSSYNEQFF	TGTGCCAGCTCACCCCCGAGCTCCTACAATGAGCAGTTCTTC
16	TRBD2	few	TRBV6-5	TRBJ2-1	CASSPSGLAGMDEQFF	TGTGCCAGCAGTCCCTCGGGACTAGCGGGGATGGATGAGCAGTTCTTC
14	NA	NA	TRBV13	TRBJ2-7	CASSSFPGIHEQYF	TGTGCCAGCAGTTCCTTCCCGGGGATCCACGAGCAGTACTTC
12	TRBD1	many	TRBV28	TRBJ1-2	CASSVQGGGYTF	TGTGCCAGCAGTGTACAGGGGGGTGGCTACACCTTC
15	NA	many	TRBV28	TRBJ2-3	CASTPLVEGTDTQYF	TGTGCCAGCACCCCTTTAGTGGAGGGCACAGATACGCAGTATTTT
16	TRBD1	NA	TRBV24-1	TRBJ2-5	CATSDPGQGRRETQYF	TGTGCCACCAGTGATCCCGGACAGGGAAGGAGAGAGACCCAGTACTTC
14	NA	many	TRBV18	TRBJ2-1	CASSLTRSYNEQFF	TGTGCCAGCTCACTCACTAGGTCTTACAATGAGCAGTTCTTC
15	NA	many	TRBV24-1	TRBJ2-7	CATSDTRDSSYEQYF	TGTGCCACCAGTGACACTAGAGATAGCTCCTACGAGCAGTACTTC
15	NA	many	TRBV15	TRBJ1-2	CATSRDPRTGYGYTF	TGTGCCACCAGCAGAGATCCCAGAACGGGCTATGGCTACACCTTC
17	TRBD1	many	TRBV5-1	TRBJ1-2	CASSLSPEPQGYYGYTF	TGCGCCAGCAGCTTGAGTCCAGAGCCACAGGGGTACTATGGCTACACCTTC
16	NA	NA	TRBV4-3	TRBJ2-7	CASSQDLHQSSYEQYF	TGCGCCAGCAGCCAAGATCTCCATCAGAGCTCCTACGAGCAGTACTTC
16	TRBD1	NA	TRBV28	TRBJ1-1	CASSSPGQGMNTEAFF	TGTGCCAGCAGTTCTCCAGGACAGGGGATGAACACTGAAGCTTTCTTT
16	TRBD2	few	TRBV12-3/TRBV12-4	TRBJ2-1	CASSAPWTSAPGEQFF	TGTGCCAGCAGCGCGCCGTGGACTAGCGCCCCTGGGGAGCAGTTCTTC
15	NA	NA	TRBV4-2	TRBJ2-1	CASSQLDWGHNEQFF	TGTGCCAGCAGCCAACTAGATTGGGGGCACAATGAGCAGTTCTTC
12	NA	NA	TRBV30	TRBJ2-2	CACWTISGELFF	TGTGCCTGCTGGACTATATCCGGGGAGCTGTTTTTT
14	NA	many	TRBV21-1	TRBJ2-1	CASRVAGTDNEQFF	TGTGCCAGCAGAGTAGCGGGAACTGACAATGAGCAGTTCTTC
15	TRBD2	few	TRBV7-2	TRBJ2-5	CASSLEVAGGETQYF	TGTGCCAGCAGCTTAGAGGTAGCGGGAGGTGAGACCCAGTACTTC
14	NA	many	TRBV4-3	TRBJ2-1	CASSPGSLGNEQFF	TGCGCCAGCAGCCCCGGCTCCCTGGGCAATGAGCAGTTCTTC
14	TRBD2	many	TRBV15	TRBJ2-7	CATSLEGGLGEQYF	TGTGCCACCTCTCTGGAGGGAGGGCTAGGAGAGCAGTACTTC
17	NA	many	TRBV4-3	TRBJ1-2	CASSVESREEGNYGYTF	TGCGCCAGCAGCGTGGAAAGCAGGGAAGAGGGAAACTATGGCTACACCTTC
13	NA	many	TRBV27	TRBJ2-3	CASSFLPGDTQYF	TGTGCCAGCAGTTTTCTGCCCGGGGATACGCAGTATTTT
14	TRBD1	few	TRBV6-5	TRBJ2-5	CASSYTGTEETQYF	TGTGCCAGCAGTTACACCGGGACAGAAGAGACCCAGTACTTC
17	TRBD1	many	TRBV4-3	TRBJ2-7	CASSQDLWDRGSYEQYF	TGCGCCAGCAGCCAAGATCTATGGGACAGGGGCTCCTACGAGCAGTACTTC
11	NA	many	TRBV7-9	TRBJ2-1	CASSLDRGQFF	TGTGCCAGCAGCTTGGACCGGGGGCAGTTCTTC
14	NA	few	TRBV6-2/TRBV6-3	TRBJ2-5	CASTLDRRRGTQYF	TGTGCCAGCACTCTGGACAGACGTCGAGGGACCCAGTACTTC
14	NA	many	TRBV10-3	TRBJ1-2	CAISEPLGGRRYTF	TGTGCCATCAGTGAACCCCTGGGGGGGCGACGCTACACCTTC
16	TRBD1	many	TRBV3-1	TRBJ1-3	CASSEGQGIIGNTIYF	TGTGCCAGCAGCGAGGGACAGGGGATCATTGGAAACACCATATATTTT
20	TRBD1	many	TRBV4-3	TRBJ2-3	CASSQGVPEGTAHSTDTQYF	TGCGCCAGCAGCCAAGGCGTTCCTGAGGGGACAGCTCATAGCACAGATACGCAGTATTTT
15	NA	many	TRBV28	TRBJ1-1	CASSLGAPGGTEAFF	TGTGCCAGCAGTTTGGGCGCCCCCGGGGGGACTGAAGCTTTCTTT
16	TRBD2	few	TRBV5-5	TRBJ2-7	CASSLEPSGSGYEQYF	TGTGCCAGCAGCTTGGAGCCTAGCGGGAGTGGATACGAGCAGTACTTC
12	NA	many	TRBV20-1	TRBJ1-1	CSAKQSNTEAFF	TGCAGTGCTAAACAATCGAACACTGAAGCTTTCTTT
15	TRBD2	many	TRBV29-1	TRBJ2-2	CSVEPSGSPPGELFF	TGCAGCGTCGAACCTAGCGGTTCACCCCCCGGGGAGCTGTTTTTT
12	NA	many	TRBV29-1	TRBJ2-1	CSVEAESDEQFF	TGCAGCGTTGAAGCGGAGTCGGATGAGCAGTTCTTC
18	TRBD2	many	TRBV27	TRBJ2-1	CASSLAGTLGAGVGEQFF	TGTGCCAGCAGCCTAGCGGGCACCCTGGGAGCGGGAGTAGGTGAGCAGTTCTTC
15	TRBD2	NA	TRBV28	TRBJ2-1	CASSPSGSDYNEQFF	TGTGCCAGCAGTCCTAGCGGGAGCGATTACAATGAGCAGTTCTTC
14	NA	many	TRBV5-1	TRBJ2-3	CASSLPGGADTQYF	TGCGCCAGCAGCTTGCCGGGGGGCGCAGATACGCAGTATTTT
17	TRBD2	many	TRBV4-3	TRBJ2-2	CASSQAILLADTGELFF	TGCGCCAGCAGCCAAGCGATCCTACTAGCGGACACCGGGGAGCTGTTTTTT
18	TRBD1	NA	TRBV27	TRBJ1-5	CASSPNWGQRYSNQPQHF	TGTGCCAGCAGCCCTAATTGGGGACAGAGATATAGCAATCAGCCCCAGCATTTT
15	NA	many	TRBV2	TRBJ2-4	CASSPLGSSKNIQYF	TGTGCCAGCAGTCCATTAGGGAGTTCCAAAAACATTCAGTACTTC
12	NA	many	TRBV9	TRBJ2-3	CASSDPAGPQYF	TGTGCCAGCAGCGACCCAGCGGGCCCGCAGTATTTT
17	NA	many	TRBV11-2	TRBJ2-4	CASSLDYTVLAKNIQYF	TGTGCCAGCAGCTTAGATTACACGGTATTAGCCAAAAACATTCAGTACTTC
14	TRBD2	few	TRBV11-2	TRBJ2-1	CASSLVGSGREQFF	TGTGCCAGCAGCTTAGTCGGTAGCGGGAGAGAGCAGTTCTTC
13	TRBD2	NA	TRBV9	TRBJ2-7	CASSAAGGDEQYF	TGTGCCAGCAGCGCCGCGGGGGGCGACGAGCAGTACTTC
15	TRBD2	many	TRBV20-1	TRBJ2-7	CSAISSGWGPYEQYF	TGCAGTGCTATTTCTAGCGGTTGGGGCCCCTACGAGCAGTACTTC
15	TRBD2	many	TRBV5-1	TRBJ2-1	CASSLGGLAWYEQFF	TGCGCCAGCAGCTTGGGGGGACTAGCGTGGTATGAGCAGTTCTTC
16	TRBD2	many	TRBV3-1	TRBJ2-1	CASSQLAGVTYNEQFF	TGTGCCAGCAGCCAATTAGCGGGAGTCACCTACAATGAGCAGTTCTTC
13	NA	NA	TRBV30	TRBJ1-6	CAWSVVGSSPLHF	TGTGCCTGGAGTGTGGTCGGGAGTTCACCCCTCCACTTT
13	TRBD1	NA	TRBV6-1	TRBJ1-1	CASSQGAGVEAFF	TGTGCCAGCTCTCAGGGGGCGGGGGTTGAAGCTTTCTTT
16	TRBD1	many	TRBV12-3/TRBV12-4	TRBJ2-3	CASSLGRTGVTDTQYF	TGTGCCAGCAGTTTGGGGCGGACAGGGGTCACAGATACGCAGTATTTT